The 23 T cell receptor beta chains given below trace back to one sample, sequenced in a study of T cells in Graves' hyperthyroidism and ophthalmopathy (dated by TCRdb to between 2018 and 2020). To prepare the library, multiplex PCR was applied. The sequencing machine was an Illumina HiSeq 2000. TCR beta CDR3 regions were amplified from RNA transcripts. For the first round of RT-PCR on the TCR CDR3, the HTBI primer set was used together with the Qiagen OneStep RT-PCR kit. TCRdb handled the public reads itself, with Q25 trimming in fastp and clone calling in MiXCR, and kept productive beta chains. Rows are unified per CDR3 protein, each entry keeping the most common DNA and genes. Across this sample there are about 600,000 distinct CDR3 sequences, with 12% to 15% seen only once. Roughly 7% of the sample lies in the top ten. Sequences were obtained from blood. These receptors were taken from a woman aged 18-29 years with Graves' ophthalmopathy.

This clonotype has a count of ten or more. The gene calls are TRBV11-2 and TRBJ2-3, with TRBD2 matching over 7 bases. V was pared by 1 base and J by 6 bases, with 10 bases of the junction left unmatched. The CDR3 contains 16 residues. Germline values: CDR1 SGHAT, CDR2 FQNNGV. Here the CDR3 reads CASSLVSGRSSDTQYF. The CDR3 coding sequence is TGTGCCAGCAGCTTAGTTTCCGGGAGGTCTTCTGATACGCAGTATTTT.

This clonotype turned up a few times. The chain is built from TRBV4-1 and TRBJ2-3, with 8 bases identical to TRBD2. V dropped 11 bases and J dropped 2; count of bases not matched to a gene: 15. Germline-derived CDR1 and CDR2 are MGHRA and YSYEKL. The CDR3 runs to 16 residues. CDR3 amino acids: CADGGASGNPTDTQYF. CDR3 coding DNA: TGCGCCGACGGGGGGGCCAGCGGGAATCCCACAGATACGCAGTATTTT.

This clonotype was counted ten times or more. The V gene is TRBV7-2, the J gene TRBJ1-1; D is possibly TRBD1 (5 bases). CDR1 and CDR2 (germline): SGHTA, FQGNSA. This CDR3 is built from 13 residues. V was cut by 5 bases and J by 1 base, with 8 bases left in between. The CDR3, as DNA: TGTGCCAGCAGCCGCAGGGAGAACACTGAAGCTTTCTTT. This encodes CASSRRENTEAFF.

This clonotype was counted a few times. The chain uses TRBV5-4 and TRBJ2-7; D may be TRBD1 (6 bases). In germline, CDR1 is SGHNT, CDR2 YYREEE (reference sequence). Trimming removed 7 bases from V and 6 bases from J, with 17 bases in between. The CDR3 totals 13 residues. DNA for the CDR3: TGTGCCAGCTCAAAGGGGGAGTACTCCGAGCAGTACTTC. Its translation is CASSKGEYSEQYF.

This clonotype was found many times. CDR3 protein: CASTGKTGSWANVLTF. The CDR3 nucleotides are TGTGCCAGCACAGGCAAGACAGGGTCGTGGGCCAACGTCCTGACTTTC. V and J are TRBV2 and TRBJ2-6, with 7 positions matching TRBD1. CDR1 and CDR2 from the germline V gene are SNHLY and FYNNEI. After removal of 7 bases from V and 5 bases from J, the junction contained 11 bases not matched to a gene. The CDR3 has 16 residues. Complete variable domain (other parts from reference TRBV2 and TRBJ2-6): EPEVTQTPSHQVTQMGQEVILRCVPISNHLYFYWYRQILGQKVEFLVSFYNNEISEKSEIFDDQFSVERPDGSNFTLKIRSTKLEDSAMYFCASTGKTGSWANVLTFGAGSRLTVL.

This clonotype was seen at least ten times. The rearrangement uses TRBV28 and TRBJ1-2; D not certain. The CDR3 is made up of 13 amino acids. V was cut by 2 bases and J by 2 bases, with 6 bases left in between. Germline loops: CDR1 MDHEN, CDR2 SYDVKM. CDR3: CASSLGINYGYTF. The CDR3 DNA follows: TGTGCCAGCAGTTTAGGTATAAACTATGGCTACACCTTC.

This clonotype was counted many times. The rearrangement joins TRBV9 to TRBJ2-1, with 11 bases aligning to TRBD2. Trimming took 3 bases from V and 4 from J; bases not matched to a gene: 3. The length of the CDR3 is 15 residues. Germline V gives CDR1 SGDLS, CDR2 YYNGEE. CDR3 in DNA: TGTGCCAGCAGCGGGGCTAGCGGGGGGTACAATGAGCAGTTCTTC. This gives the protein CASSGASGGYNEQFF.

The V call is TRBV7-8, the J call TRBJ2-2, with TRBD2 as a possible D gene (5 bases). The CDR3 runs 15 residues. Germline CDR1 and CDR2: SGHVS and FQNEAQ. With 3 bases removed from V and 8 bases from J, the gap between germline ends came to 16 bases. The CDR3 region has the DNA TGTGCCAGCAGCTTTCTTAGATCGGGATTTGGGGAGCTGTTTTTT. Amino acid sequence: CASSFLRSGFGELFF.

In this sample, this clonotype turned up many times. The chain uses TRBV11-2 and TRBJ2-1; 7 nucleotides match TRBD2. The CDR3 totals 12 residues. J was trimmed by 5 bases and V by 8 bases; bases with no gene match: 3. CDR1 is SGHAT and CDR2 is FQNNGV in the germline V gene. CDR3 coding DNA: TGTGCCAGCGGTGCGGGAGACAATGAGCAGTTCTTC. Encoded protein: CASGAGDNEQFF.

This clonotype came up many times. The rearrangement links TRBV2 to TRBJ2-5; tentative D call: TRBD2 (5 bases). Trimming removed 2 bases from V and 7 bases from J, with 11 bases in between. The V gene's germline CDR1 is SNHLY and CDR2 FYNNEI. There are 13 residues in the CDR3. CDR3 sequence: CASSESAEGTQYF. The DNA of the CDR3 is TGTGCCAGCAGTGAATCAGCTGAGGGGACCCAGTACTTC. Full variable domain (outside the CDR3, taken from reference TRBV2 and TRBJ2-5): EPEVTQTPSHQVTQMGQEVILRCVPISNHLYFYWYRQILGQKVEFLVSFYNNEISEKSEIFDDQFSVERPDGSNFTLKIRSTKLEDSAMYFCASSESAEGTQYFGPGTRLLVL.

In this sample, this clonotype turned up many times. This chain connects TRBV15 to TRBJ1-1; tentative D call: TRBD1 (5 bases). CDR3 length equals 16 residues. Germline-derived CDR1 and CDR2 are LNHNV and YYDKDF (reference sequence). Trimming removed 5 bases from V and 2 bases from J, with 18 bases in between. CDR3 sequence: CATSQERGRFNTEAFF. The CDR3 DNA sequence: TGTGCCACCAGCCAAGAGCGGGGGAGGTTCAACACTGAAGCTTTCTTT.

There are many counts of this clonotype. CDR3 sequence: CASSLEGSGTLRYF. CDR3 DNA sequence: TGTGCCAGCAGCTTGGAAGGGTCCGGGACATTGCGGTACTTC. This chain links TRBV5-5 with TRBJ2-7, with a weak D call TRBD1 (6 bases). There are 14 residues in the CDR3. V was cut by 0 bases and J by 12 bases, with 19 bases left in between. Germline V gene data show CDR1 as SGHKS and CDR2 as YYEKEE (reference sequence).

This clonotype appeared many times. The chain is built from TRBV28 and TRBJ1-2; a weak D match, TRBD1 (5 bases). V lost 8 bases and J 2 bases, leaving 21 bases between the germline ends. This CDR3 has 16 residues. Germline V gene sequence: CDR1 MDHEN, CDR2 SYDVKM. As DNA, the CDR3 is TGTGCCAGCGGGTCCCATGGGGGGGGGAGAAACTATGGCTACACCTTC. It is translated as CASGSHGGGRNYGYTF.

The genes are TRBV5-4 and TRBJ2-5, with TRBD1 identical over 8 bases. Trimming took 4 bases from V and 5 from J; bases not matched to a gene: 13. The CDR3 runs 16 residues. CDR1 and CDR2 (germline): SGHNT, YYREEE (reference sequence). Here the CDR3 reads CASSPARHRGEETQYF. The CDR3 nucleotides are TGTGCCAGCAGCCCTGCCCGCCACAGGGGGGAGGAGACCCAGTACTTC.

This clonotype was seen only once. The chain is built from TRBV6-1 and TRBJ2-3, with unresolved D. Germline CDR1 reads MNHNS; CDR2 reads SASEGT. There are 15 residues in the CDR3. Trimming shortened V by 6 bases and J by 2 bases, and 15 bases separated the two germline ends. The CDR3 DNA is TGTGCCAGCAGCCCCGTCATGGGATCCACAGATACGCAGTATTTT. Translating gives CASSPVMGSTDTQYF.

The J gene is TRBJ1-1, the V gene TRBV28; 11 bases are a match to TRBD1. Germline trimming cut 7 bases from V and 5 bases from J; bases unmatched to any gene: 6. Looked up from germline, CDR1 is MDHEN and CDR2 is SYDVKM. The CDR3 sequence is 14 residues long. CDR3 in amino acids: CASKTGQGATEAFF. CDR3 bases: TGTGCCAGCAAAACCGGACAGGGGGCGACTGAAGCTTTCTTT.

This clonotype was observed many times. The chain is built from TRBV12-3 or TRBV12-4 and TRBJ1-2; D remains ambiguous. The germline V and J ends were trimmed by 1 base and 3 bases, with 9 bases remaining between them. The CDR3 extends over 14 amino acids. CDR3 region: CASSLVGLDYGYTF. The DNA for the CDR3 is TGTGCCAGCAGTTTAGTCGGGTTAGACTATGGCTACACCTTC.

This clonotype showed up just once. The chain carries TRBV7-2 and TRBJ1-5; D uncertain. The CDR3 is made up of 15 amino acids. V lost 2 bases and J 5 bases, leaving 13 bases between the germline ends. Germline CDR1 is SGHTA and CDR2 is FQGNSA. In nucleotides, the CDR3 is TGTGCCAGCAGCTTATGGTCAGGCTTCGATCAGCCCCAGCATTTT. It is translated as CASSLWSGFDQPQHF.

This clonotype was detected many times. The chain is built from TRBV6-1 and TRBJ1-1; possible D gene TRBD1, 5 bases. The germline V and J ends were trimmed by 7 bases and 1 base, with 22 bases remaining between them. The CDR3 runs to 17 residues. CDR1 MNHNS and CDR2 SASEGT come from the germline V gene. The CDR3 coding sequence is TGTGCCAGCACCGCGGGAGGGACGCAAGGTAGGAACACTGAAGCTTTCTTT. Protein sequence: CASTAGGTQGRNTEAFF.

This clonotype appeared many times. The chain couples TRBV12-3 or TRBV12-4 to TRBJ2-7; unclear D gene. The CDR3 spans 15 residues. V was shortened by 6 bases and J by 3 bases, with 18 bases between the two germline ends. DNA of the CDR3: TGTGCCAGCAGGCCGCAGGATGGTGTCGGCTACGAGCAGTACTTC. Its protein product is CASRPQDGVGYEQYF.

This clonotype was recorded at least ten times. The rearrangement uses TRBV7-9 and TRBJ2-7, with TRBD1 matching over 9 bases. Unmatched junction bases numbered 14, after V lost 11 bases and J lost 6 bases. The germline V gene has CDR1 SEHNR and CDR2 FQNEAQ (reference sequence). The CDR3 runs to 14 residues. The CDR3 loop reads CARSDRGGRGEQYF. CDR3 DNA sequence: TGTGCCCGCTCCGACAGGGGGGGACGGGGCGAGCAGTACTTC.

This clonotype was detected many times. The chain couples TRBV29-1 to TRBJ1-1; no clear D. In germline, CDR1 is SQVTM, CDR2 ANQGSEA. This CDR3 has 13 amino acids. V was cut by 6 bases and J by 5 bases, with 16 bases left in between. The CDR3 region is CSVASNRRTEAFF. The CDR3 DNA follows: TGCAGCGTCGCCTCGAATCGACGGACTGAAGCTTTCTTT.

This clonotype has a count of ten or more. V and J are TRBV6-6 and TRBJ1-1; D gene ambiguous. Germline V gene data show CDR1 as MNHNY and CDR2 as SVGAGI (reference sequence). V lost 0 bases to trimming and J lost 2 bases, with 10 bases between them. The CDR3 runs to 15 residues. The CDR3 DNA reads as TGTGCCAGCAGTTACTCGGCAGGAGCTAACACTGAAGCTTTCTTT. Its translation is CASSYSAGANTEAFF.